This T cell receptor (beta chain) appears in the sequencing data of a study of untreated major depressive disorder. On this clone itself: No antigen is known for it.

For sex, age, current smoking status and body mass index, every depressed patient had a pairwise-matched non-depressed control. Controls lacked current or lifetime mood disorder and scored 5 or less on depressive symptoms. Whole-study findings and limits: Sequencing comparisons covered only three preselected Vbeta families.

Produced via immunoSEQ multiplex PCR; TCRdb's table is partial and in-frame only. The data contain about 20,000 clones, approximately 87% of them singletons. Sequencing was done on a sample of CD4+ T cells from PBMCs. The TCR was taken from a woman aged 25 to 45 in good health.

The CDR3 sequence: CARQGTNSGANVLTF. The CDR3 DNA sequence: TGTGCCAGACAGGGTACCAACTCTGGGGCCAACGTCCTGACTTTC. The V call is TRBV2, the J call TRBJ2-6; maybe TRBD1 (6 bases). This CDR3 contains 15 residues. Trimming took off 9 bases at V and 0 bases at J, with 12 bases between the two ends. Germline V CDR1 and CDR2: SNHLY, FYNNEI.